The following is a T cell receptor (beta chain) sequence with its context. The antigen remains undetermined. Trimming at V came to 1 base and at J to 6 bases, leaving 3 bases not matched to a gene. This CDR3 contains 14 residues. Germline values: CDR1 DFQATT, CDR2 SNEGSKA (reference sequence). This record comes from a study of T-cell reconstitution after alpha-beta-depleted transplantation in children. Broader study findings: When one year had passed after transplant, most T-cell counts and diversity came from newly produced T cells. As was reported, about two months after transplant, alpha-beta T cells came from several hundred expanded graft clones.

Construction of the TCRbeta library involved unique molecular identifiers. TCRdb reprocessed the PCR reads with MiXCR, giving one entry per CDR3 protein. The sample records about 980,000 distinct CDR3 sequences, roughly 29% being singletons. The specimen comprised PBMCs, mostly from graft donor cells, sampled 360 days after TCRalphabeta/CD19-depleted stem cell transplant. V is TRBV20-1 and J is TRBJ1-6; TRBD1 aligns across 7 bases. This TCR derives from a boy under two years old who had a stem cell transplant for SCID, so the T cells may come from the graft donor. DNA of the CDR3: TGCAGTGCTAGAGCGGGACAGACTAATTCACCCCTCCACTTT. Its protein product is CSARAGQTNSPLHF.